One and the same sample provided the 19 T cell receptor beta chains below, sequenced in a study of T-cell reconstitution after alpha-beta-depleted transplantation in children. Unique molecular identifiers were used in preparing the TCRbeta library. TCRdb reanalysed the PCR reads using MiXCR and keeps one entry per CDR3 protein. Here the sample spans roughly 310,000 distinct CDR3 sequences, around 20% being singletons. This sample comprised PBMCs, mostly from graft donor cells, obtained 180 days after TCRalphabeta/CD19-depleted stem cell transplant. The origin of the receptors is a male patient aged 10-17 years who had a stem cell transplant for acute lymphoblastic leukemia, so the T cells may come from the graft donor.

The CDR3 sequence: CSARDYPGLAGYNEQFF. CDR3 coding DNA: TGCAGTGCTAGAGATTATCCAGGGCTAGCGGGATACAATGAGCAGTTCTTC. J is TRBJ2-1 and V is TRBV20-1; 9 bases line up with TRBD2. V shed 0 bases, J shed 4 bases, and the junction held 10 bases outside the gene matches. Germline CDR1 DFQATT, CDR2 SNEGSKA (reference sequence). The CDR3 runs to 17 residues.

This clonotype was recorded at least ten times. This rearrangement joins TRBV5-1 to TRBJ2-5, with D perhaps matching TRBD2 (7 bases). CDR1 and CDR2 (germline): SGHRS, YFSETQ. V gave up 0 bases and J gave up 5 bases, with 14 bases separating them. This CDR3 is 15 amino acids long. CDR3 amino acids: CASSLAGGPGETQYF. CDR3 nucleotide sequence: TGCGCCAGCAGCTTGGCCGGGGGGCCGGGGGAGACCCAGTACTTC. Full variable domain (missing parts from reference TRBV5-1 and TRBJ2-5): KAGVTQTPRYLIKTRGQQVTLSCSPISGHRSVSWYQQTPGQGLQFLFEYFSETQRNKGNFPGRFSGRQFSNSRSEMNVSTLELGDSALYLCASSLAGGPGETQYFGPGTRLLVL.

The chain is built from TRBV28 and TRBJ2-7; D is possibly TRBD2 (5 bases). Between the trimmed V and J ends, which lost 6 bases and 2 bases, there was a span of 11 bases. Germline CDR1 reads MDHEN; CDR2 reads SYDVKM. The CDR3 totals 13 residues. Here the CDR3 reads CASSPDFPYEQYF. CDR3 coding DNA: TGTGCCAGCAGCCCGGACTTCCCCTACGAGCAGTACTTC.

This clonotype was seen a handful of times. The rearrangement joins TRBV5-1 to TRBJ2-1, with 9 positions matching TRBD2. Trimming at V came to 3 bases and at J to 2 bases, leaving 6 bases not matched to a gene. This CDR3 region has 16 residues. Germline V lookup: CDR1 SGHRS, CDR2 YFSETQ. This CDR3 is CASSSIAGDPYNEQFF. CDR3 in DNA: TGCGCCAGCAGCTCCATAGCGGGAGACCCCTACAATGAGCAGTTCTTC.

The rearrangement joins TRBV20-1 to TRBJ2-7, with no clear D. This CDR3 has 15 amino acids. Germline V gene lookup returns CDR1 DFQATT and CDR2 SNEGSKA (reference sequence). V was pared by 0 bases and J by 1 base, with 13 bases between. The CDR3 here is CSARDQESESYEQYF. Here the CDR3 DNA reads TGCAGTGCTAGAGATCAGGAATCCGAATCCTACGAGCAGTACTTC.

V usage is TRBV18 and J usage is TRBJ2-1; 7 bases map to TRBD1. V shed 3 bases and J 4 bases; nucleotides not matched to a gene: 9. The germline V gene encodes CDR1 KGHSH and CDR2 LQKENI. The CDR3 is 16 residues long. CDR3 nucleotide sequence: TGTGCCAGCTCACCTACCACCGGGACAGTTTACAATGAGCAGTTCTTC. Residues: CASSPTTGTVYNEQFF.

In its sample, this clonotype was seen a few times. The V gene is TRBV5-1, the J gene TRBJ2-1, with TRBD2 matching over 7 bases. The V gene end was trimmed by 4 bases and the J gene end by 2 bases; junction bases not matched to a gene: 3. Germline V CDR1 and CDR2: SGHRS, YFSETQ. The CDR3 runs to 14 residues. The CDR3 nucleotides read TGCGCCAGCAGCACTAGCGACCCCTACAATGAGCAGTTCTTC. Its translation: CASSTSDPYNEQFF.

This clonotype was found once. The CDR3 bases are TGTGCCAGCAGCCAGGGCCTCGACAGGGTTAGTCAGCCCCAGCATTTT. It is translated as CASSQGLDRVSQPQHF. The chain uses TRBV4-2 and TRBJ1-5; TRBD1 agrees at 7 bases. The CDR3 spans 16 residues. Per germline, CDR1 LGHNA and CDR2 YNFKEQ. Trimming at V came to 3 bases and at J to 6 bases, leaving 11 bases not matched to a gene.

This rearrangement joins TRBV11-1 to TRBJ1-1, with D perhaps matching TRBD1 (5 bases). CDR3 length: 20 amino acids. Germline CDR1 SGHAT, CDR2 FQDESV (reference sequence). V dropped 2 bases and J dropped 1 base, with 26 bases sitting between them. The CDR3 DNA reads as TGTGCCAGCAGCTTACGGGGGACGGTCATACCGGACGGGCCGAACACTGAAGCTTTCTTT. Its protein is CASSLRGTVIPDGPNTEAFF.

The J gene is TRBJ2-7, the V gene TRBV2; the D call may be TRBD1 or TRBD2 (5 bases each). The CDR3 runs to 15 residues. CDR1 and CDR2 from the germline V gene are SNHLY and FYNNEI. V lost 5 bases, J lost 2 bases, and 16 bases lay in between. The CDR3 region has the DNA TGTGCCAGCAGTTCCGGGACCATTCCTCCCTACGAGCAGTACTTC. This sequence encodes CASSSGTIPPYEQYF.

The chain joins TRBV7-9 to TRBJ2-1; D remains unclear. This CDR3 is 14 amino acids long. The germline gives CDR1 SEHNR, CDR2 FQNEAQ (reference sequence). Between the trimmed V and J ends, which lost 5 bases and 8 bases, there was a span of 16 bases. CDR3 residues: CASSHRLNPDEQFF. CDR3 in DNA: TGTGCCAGCAGCCATAGATTAAATCCCGATGAGCAGTTCTTC.

This clonotype was seen a handful of times. J is TRBJ1-2 and V is TRBV29-1; possibly TRBD1 for D (6 bases). V lost 5 bases, J lost 7 bases, and 8 bases lay in between. The germline V gene encodes CDR1 SQVTM and CDR2 ANQGSEA. CDR3 length: 10 amino acids. CDR3 sequence: CSVSGAGYTF. The CDR3 nucleotides read TGCAGCGTTTCAGGGGCTGGCTACACCTTC.

Worth noting for this clonotype: The junction differs from germline at one of its ends, possibly a read error. The V and J genes are TRBV15 and TRBJ2-1; 10 positions match TRBD2. In germline, CDR1 is LNHNV, CDR2 YYDKDF (reference sequence). CDR3 length: 16 amino acids. The CDR3 sequence: CATSRDLASGSTLGVF. The CDR3 nucleotides are TGTGCCACCAGCAGAGATCTGGCTAGCGGGAGTACTCTTGGCGTCTTC.

This chain uses TRBV12-3 or TRBV12-4 with TRBJ2-2, with D uncertain. Trimming took off 7 bases at V and 7 bases at J, with 19 bases between the two ends. The CDR3 consists of 15 residues. The CDR3 sequence is CASILTREIDGELFF. CDR3 DNA: TGTGCCAGCATTCTAACCCGAGAGATTGACGGGGAGCTGTTTTTT.

V usage is TRBV5-1 and J usage is TRBJ2-7, with D possibly matching TRBD2 (5 bases). The V and J ends lost 1 base and 6 bases respectively, with 14 bases between them. CDR1 SGHRS and CDR2 YFSETQ come from the germline V gene. This CDR3 spans 14 amino acids. The chain's CDR3 is CASSLNSVRIEQYF. CDR3 in DNA: TGCGCCAGCAGCTTGAATAGCGTGAGGATCGAGCAGTACTTC. The whole variable domain, remainder taken from reference TRBV5-1 and TRBJ2-7, is KAGVTQTPRYLIKTRGQQVTLSCSPISGHRSVSWYQQTPGQGLQFLFEYFSETQRNKGNFPGRFSGRQFSNSRSEMNVSTLELGDSALYLCASSLNSVRIEQYFGPGTRLTVT.

The V call is TRBV3-1, the J call TRBJ2-1; 7 nucleotides align to TRBD2. The CDR3 length is 14 residues. Germline V gives CDR1 LGHDT, CDR2 YNNKEL (reference sequence). The V and J ends lost 3 bases and 15 bases, in that order; junction bases with no gene match: 14. CDR3 nucleotide sequence: TGTGCCAGCAGCCACCTCACCCTCGTGGGACTACCGTTCTTC. Translated: CASSHLTLVGLPFF.

The chain links TRBV6-5 to TRBJ1-5; 10 bases are a match to TRBD1. Germline V gene data show CDR1 as MNHEY and CDR2 as SVGAGI. This CDR3 spans 15 amino acids. The J segment lost 3 bases and the V segment lost 2 bases, leaving 1 base of the junction unmatched. The CDR3 loop reads CASSYDRGPNQPQHF. As DNA, the CDR3 is TGTGCCAGCAGTTACGACAGGGGGCCCAATCAGCCCCAGCATTTT.

The chain couples TRBV6-1 to TRBJ1-1; D gene ambiguous. The ends were cut back, 3 bases at V and 0 bases at J, with 11 bases in the middle. In germline, CDR1 is MNHNS, CDR2 SASEGT. This CDR3 contains 15 residues. This CDR3 reads CASSDPARLNTEAFF. The CDR3 DNA follows: TGTGCCAGCAGTGATCCAGCCAGATTGAACACTGAAGCTTTCTTT.

This clonotype was seen more than once but under ten times. Here the CDR3 reads CSAGRTDNYEQYF. CDR3 sequence (DNA): TGCAGTGCTGGCAGGACAGACAACTACGAGCAGTACTTC. The chain combines TRBV20-1 with TRBJ2-7; a possible D gene is TRBD1 (6 bases). CDR3 length: 13 amino acids. The germline CDR1 and CDR2 sequences are DFQATT and SNEGSKA (reference sequence). Between the trimmed V and J ends, which lost 5 bases and 3 bases, there was a span of 14 bases.